Below, 13 T cell receptor beta chains from the same sample are listed, as sequenced in a study of blood T cell repertoires in COVID-19. TCRdb's table, derived via immunoSEQ multiplex PCR, lists solely in-frame clones and lacks some. This table has some 30,000 clones, roughly nine tenths appearing once. What was sequenced was peripheral blood. The receptors shown here come from a man aged 65 to 85 with active or convalescent COVID-19.

This chain links TRBV19 with TRBJ1-2, with 7 nucleotides matching TRBD1. The CDR3 loop spans 12 amino acids. Germline assignment: CDR1 LNHDA and CDR2 SQIVND (reference sequence). J was trimmed by 8 bases and V by 5 bases; bases with no gene match: 5. The CDR3 DNA reads as TGTGCCAGTAGTGAGGGGGCAGGGGGCTACACCTTC. The encoded protein is CASSEGAGGYTF.

The J gene is TRBJ1-5, the V gene TRBV7-2, with 7 bases aligning to TRBD1. The length of the CDR3 is 15 residues. Germline trimming cut 1 base from V and 7 bases from J; bases unmatched to any gene: 7. CDR1 and CDR2 (germline): SGHTA, FQGNSA. CDR3: CASSLGQGVGQPQHF. The CDR3 coding sequence is TGTGCCAGCAGCTTAGGACAGGGCGTGGGACAGCCCCAGCATTTT.

V and J are TRBV5-4 and TRBJ1-2; 12 positions match TRBD1. Germline V gene lookup returns CDR1 SGHNT and CDR2 YYREEE (reference sequence). CDR3 length equals 13 residues. V dropped 4 bases and J dropped 7; count of bases not matched to a gene: 2. The CDR3 DNA is TGTGCCAGCAGCAGGGACAGGGGGCCTGGCTACACCTTC. As protein: CASSRDRGPGYTF. The full variable domain, its missing parts supplied by reference TRBV5-4 and TRBJ1-2, is ETGVTQSPTHLIKTRGQQVTLRCSSQSGHNTVSWYQQALGQGPQFIFQYYREEENGRGNFPPRFSGLQFPNYSSELNVNALELDDSALYLCASSRDRGPGYTFGSGTRLTVV.

The rearrangement links TRBV5-4 to TRBJ2-3; 9 bases are shared with TRBD2. The V and J ends lost 4 bases and 1 base, in that order; junction bases with no gene match: 16. The CDR3 covers 19 residues. The germline V gene has CDR1 SGHNT and CDR2 YYREEE (reference sequence). This chain's CDR3 is CASSPRGGRGRVGTDTQYF. Written as DNA, the CDR3 is TGTGCCAGCAGCCCACGCGGCGGGAGGGGCCGGGTCGGCACAGATACGCAGTATTTT.

The rearrangement links TRBV12-3 or TRBV12-4 to TRBJ1-1; no clear D gene. The CDR3 spans 12 residues. Between the trimmed V and J ends, which lost 3 bases and 10 bases, there was a span of 12 bases. CDR3 region: CASSLKMSAAFF. The CDR3 DNA follows: TGTGCCAGCAGTTTGAAGATGAGTGCAGCTTTCTTT.

V is TRBV6-2 or TRBV6-3 and J is TRBJ1-1; 7 nucleotides agree with TRBD1. The germline V gene encodes CDR1 MNHEY and CDR2 SVGEGT. The CDR3 runs to 17 residues. The trim removed 2 bases at V and 1 base at J, leaving 10 bases unmatched. The CDR3: CASSYASDRVWNTEAFF. The CDR3 DNA sequence: TGTGCCAGCAGTTACGCCAGTGACAGGGTTTGGAACACTGAAGCTTTCTTT.

The gene calls are TRBV7-3 and TRBJ2-1, with 11 nucleotides matching TRBD1. With 2 bases clipped from V and 14 bases from J, the junction kept 2 bases outside the gene matches. Germline V lookup: CDR1 SGHTA, CDR2 FQGTGA. CDR3 length equals 12 residues. DNA of the CDR3: TGTGCCAGCAGCTTAGGACAGGGGGCTAAGTTCTTC. Protein sequence: CASSLGQGAKFF.

The rearrangement joins TRBV27 to TRBJ1-4, with 7 bases fitting TRBD1. The length of the CDR3 is 15 residues. The J segment lost 6 bases and the V segment lost 3 bases, leaving 7 bases of the junction unmatched. Germline CDR1 and CDR2: MNHEY and SMNVEV (reference sequence). The CDR3 sequence: CASSFAAGGYEKLFF. CDR3 DNA: TGTGCCAGCAGTTTTGCTGCAGGGGGATATGAAAAACTGTTTTTT.

CDR3 in DNA: TGTGCCAGCAGCCCGGGTTTGGGCACTGAAGCTTTCTTT. It encodes CASSPGLGTEAFF. This chain links TRBV3-1 (or the pseudogene TRBV3-2) with TRBJ1-1, with D unclear. Trimming left V 4 bases short and J 4 bases short, with 10 bases between. This CDR3 spans 13 amino acids. The germline V gene has CDR1 LGHDT and CDR2 YNNKEL (reference sequence).

This clone appeared once. The chain employs TRBV4-1 and TRBJ2-5; 7 nucleotides match TRBD2. Germline V gives CDR1 MGHRA, CDR2 YSYEKL. This CDR3 is 16 amino acids long. Trimming cost V 1 base and J 0 bases; bases outside gene matches: 5. The CDR3 DNA sequence: TGCGCCAGCAGCCAAGGGGGGGGACCCTACCAAGAGACCCAGTACTTC. The encoded protein is CASSQGGGPYQETQYF.

V usage is TRBV12-3 or TRBV12-4 and J usage is TRBJ1-4, with 8 nucleotides matching TRBD1. After removal of 9 bases from V and 4 bases from J, the junction contained 4 bases not matched to a gene. The CDR3 loop spans 13 amino acids. CDR3 nucleotide sequence: TGTGCCAGATTCGACAGGGGTAATGAAAAACTGTTTTTT. This codes for CARFDRGNEKLFF.

In its sample, this clone was seen a few times. V usage is TRBV9 and J usage is TRBJ2-2; D is unclear. CDR1 and CDR2 from the germline V gene are SGDLS and YYNGEE. Trimming took off 2 bases at V and 6 bases at J, with 20 bases between the two ends. CDR3 length: 17 amino acids. The CDR3 DNA reads TGTGCCAGCAGCGTTGAAAGCGTGTGGATCAACGCCGGGGAGCTGTTTTTT. Its protein is CASSVESVWINAGELFF.

The chain combines TRBV3-1 (or the pseudogene TRBV3-2) with TRBJ2-7; 10 bases are a match to TRBD1. Germline values: CDR1 LGHDT, CDR2 YNNKEL (reference sequence). Germline trimming cut 4 bases from V and 3 bases from J; bases unmatched to any gene: 6. The CDR3 length is 15 residues. The CDR3 region has the DNA TGTGCCAGCAGCCTTTCACGGACAGGGGGCTACGAGCAGTACTTC. Its protein product is CASSLSRTGGYEQYF.